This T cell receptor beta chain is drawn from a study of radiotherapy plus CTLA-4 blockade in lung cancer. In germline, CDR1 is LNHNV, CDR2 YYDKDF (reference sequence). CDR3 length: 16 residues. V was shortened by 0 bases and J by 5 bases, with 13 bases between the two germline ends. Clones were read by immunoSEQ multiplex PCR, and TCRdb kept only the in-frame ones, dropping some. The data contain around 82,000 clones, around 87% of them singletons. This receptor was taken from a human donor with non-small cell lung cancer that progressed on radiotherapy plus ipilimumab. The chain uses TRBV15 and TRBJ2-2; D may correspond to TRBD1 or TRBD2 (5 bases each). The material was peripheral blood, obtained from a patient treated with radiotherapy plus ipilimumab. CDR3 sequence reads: CATSRDQGAVTGELFF. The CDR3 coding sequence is TGTGCCACCAGCAGAGATCAGGGAGCAGTGACCGGGGAGCTGTTTTTT. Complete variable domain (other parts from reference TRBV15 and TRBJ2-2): DAMVIQNPRYQVTQFGKPVTLSCSQTLNHNVMYWYQQKSSQAPKLLFHYYDKDFNNEADTPDNFQSRRPNTSFCFLDIRSPGLGDTAMYLCATSRDQGAVTGELFFGEGSRLTVL.